The 9 T cell receptor beta chains below were found in one sample sequenced in a study of PD-1 blockade in classical Hodgkin lymphoma. Generated by immunoSEQ multiplex PCR, the TCRdb table keeps only in-frame clones and is missing some. There are 25,000 to 35,000 clones in the sample; approximately 85% occur only once, and about 2.4% lies in the top ten. The time point is: cycle 4 day 1 (C4D1), after 6 weeks of nivolumab. Every patient was affected by relapse after autologous stem cell transplantation, while exposure to brentuximab vedotin was not uniform. The CD4+ T cells used were purified from thawed PBMCs through magnetic negative selection. Specimen: CD4+ T cells from blood, collected before the fourth cycle of nivolumab. Source of these receptors: a human donor with classical Hodgkin lymphoma.

CDR3 sequence: CASSLAGQGTGELFF. The CDR3 DNA reads as TGTGCCAGCAGCTTAGCGGGACAGGGTACCGGGGAGCTGTTTTTT. This chain uses TRBV7-8 with TRBJ2-2; 9 nucleotides line up with TRBD1. The CDR3 runs to 15 residues. J was trimmed by 5 bases and V by 0 bases; bases with no gene match: 1. Germline V gene lookup returns CDR1 SGHVS and CDR2 FQNEAQ.

This chain joins TRBV2 and TRBJ2-1, with D unresolved. Germline values: CDR1 SNHLY, CDR2 FYNNEI. The germline V and J ends were trimmed by 6 bases and 0 bases, with 12 bases remaining between them. The CDR3 is made up of 15 amino acids. The DNA for the CDR3 is TGTGCCAGCAGACACGACCCGAGCTCCTACAATGAGCAGTTCTTC. Translating gives CASRHDPSSYNEQFF.

This clone was seen just once. One junction end disagrees with the germline gene, perhaps due to a read error. The genes are TRBV7-7 and TRBJ2-3, with D perhaps assigned TRBD1 or TRBD2 (5 bases each). The CDR3 has 15 amino acids. Germline CDR1 is SSHAT and CDR2 is FNYEAQ (reference sequence). The CDR3 nucleotides read TGTGCTAGCAGCTTATCAGGGACGGGTAGGGATACGCAGTATTTT. Protein sequence: CASSLSGTGRDTQYF.

In this sample, this clone turned up once. The CDR3 coding sequence is TGTGCCAGCAGCTCGGACAGGGTGAAAAACATTCAGTACTTC. Translation: CASSSDRVKNIQYF. J is TRBJ2-4 and V is TRBV11-2; 8 nucleotides match TRBD1. The trim removed 4 bases at V and 4 bases at J, leaving 3 bases unmatched. The CDR3 has 14 residues. CDR1 and CDR2 (germline): SGHAT, FQNNGV.

V gene TRBV21-1 combines with J gene TRBJ2-7; the table's D call TRBD2 went unverified against the DNA. TRBV21-1 is flagged as a pseudogene. This CDR3 has 13 amino acids. The CDR3 DNA reads as TGTGCCAGCAGCACCAGCGGGAGAAGTGAGCAGTACTTC. It is translated as CASSTSGRSEQYF.

The chain couples TRBV2 to TRBJ2-7; 11 nucleotides line up with TRBD2. V trimming: 2 bases; J trimming: 5 bases; junction bases outside the gene matches: 11. Germline-derived CDR1 and CDR2 are SNHLY and FYNNEI. This CDR3 is 17 amino acids long. Here the CDR3 DNA reads TGTGCCAGCAGTGAAAGGGTAGCGGGAGGGCTAAGAAACGAGCAGTACTTC. The encoded protein is CASSERVAGGLRNEQYF.

The J gene is TRBJ2-5, the V gene TRBV7-2; tentative D call: TRBD2 (6 bases). The length of the CDR3 is 13 residues. Germline values: CDR1 SGHTA, CDR2 FQGNSA. Trimming took 7 bases from V and 7 from J, leaving 16 bases between them. CDR3: CASNSGGWGTQYF. CDR3 nucleotides: TGTGCCAGCAACTCCGGGGGATGGGGGACCCAGTACTTC.

The chain carries TRBV19 and TRBJ2-1; 13 bases line up with TRBD2. CDR1 is LNHDA and CDR2 is SQIVND in the germline V gene (reference sequence). The CDR3 contains 17 residues. Germline trimming cut 5 bases from V and 6 bases from J; bases unmatched to any gene: 10. CDR3 loop: CASSSGRTSGRANEQFF. CDR3 bases: TGTGCCAGTAGTTCCGGAAGGACTAGCGGGAGAGCCAATGAGCAGTTCTTC. Variable domain in full (rest from reference TRBV19 and TRBJ2-1): DGGITQSPKYLFRKEGQNVTLSCEQNLNHDAMYWYRQDPGQGLRLIYYSQIVNDFQKGDIAEGYSVSREKKESFPLTVTSAQKNPTAFYLCASSSGRTSGRANEQFFGPGTRLTVL.

This rearrangement joins TRBV6-1 to TRBJ1-4; D is ambiguous. The length of the CDR3 is 14 residues. CDR1 MNHNS and CDR2 SASEGT come from the germline V gene. Trimming took 5 bases from V and 6 from J, leaving 13 bases between them. The CDR3 loop reads CASSTAGWDEKLFF. The CDR3 DNA follows: TGTGCCAGCAGTACTGCGGGGTGGGATGAAAAACTGTTTTTT.